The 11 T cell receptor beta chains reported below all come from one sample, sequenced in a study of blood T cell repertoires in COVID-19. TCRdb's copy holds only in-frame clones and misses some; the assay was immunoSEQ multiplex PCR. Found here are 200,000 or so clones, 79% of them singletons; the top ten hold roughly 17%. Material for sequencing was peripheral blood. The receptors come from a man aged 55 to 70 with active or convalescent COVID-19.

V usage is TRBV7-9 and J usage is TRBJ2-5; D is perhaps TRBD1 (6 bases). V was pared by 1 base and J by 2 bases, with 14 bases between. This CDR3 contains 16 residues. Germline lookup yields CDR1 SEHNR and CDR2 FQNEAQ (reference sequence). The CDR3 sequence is CASSLGRGRSQETQYF. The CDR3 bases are TGTGCCAGCAGCTTAGGCAGGGGCCGATCACAAGAGACCCAGTACTTC. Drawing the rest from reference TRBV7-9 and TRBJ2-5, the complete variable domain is DTGVSQNPRHKITKRGQNVTFRCDPISEHNRLYWYRQTLGQGPEFLTYFQNEAQLEKSRLLSDRFSAERPKGSFSTLEIQRTEQGDSAMYLCASSLGRGRSQETQYFGPGTRLLVL.

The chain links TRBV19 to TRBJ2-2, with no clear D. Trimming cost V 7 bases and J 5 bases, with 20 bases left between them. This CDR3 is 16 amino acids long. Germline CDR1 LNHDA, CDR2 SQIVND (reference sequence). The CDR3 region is CASKDLGQPRTGELFF. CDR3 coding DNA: TGTGCCAGTAAGGATCTGGGTCAGCCGAGGACCGGGGAGCTGTTTTTT.

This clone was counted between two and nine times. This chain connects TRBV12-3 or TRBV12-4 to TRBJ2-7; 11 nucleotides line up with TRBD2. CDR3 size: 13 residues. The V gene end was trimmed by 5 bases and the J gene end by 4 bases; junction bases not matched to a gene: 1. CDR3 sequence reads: CASSTSGRYEQYF. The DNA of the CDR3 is TGTGCCAGCAGTACTAGCGGGAGATACGAGCAGTACTTC.

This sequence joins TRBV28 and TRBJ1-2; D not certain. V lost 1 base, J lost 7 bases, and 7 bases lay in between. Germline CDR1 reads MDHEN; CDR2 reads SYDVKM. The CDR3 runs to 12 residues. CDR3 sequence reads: CASSLYSSGYTF. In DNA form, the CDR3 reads TGTGCCAGCAGTTTATATAGTAGTGGCTACACCTTC.

CDR3 protein: CASSPLGSGNYLGEQFF. CDR3 sequence (DNA): TGTGCCAGCTCACCACTGGGTAGCGGGAATTATTTGGGTGAGCAGTTCTTC. The gene calls are TRBV18 and TRBJ2-1; 8 bases map to TRBD2. The CDR3 spans 17 residues. V lost 1 base and J lost 9; bases outside the gene matches: 14. From germline, CDR1 is KGHSH and CDR2 LQKENI.

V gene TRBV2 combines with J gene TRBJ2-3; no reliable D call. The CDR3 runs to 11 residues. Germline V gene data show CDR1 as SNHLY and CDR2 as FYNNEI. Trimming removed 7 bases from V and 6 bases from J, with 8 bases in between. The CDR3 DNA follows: TGTGCCAGCACTCTGTCCGATACGCAGTATTTT. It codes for CASTLSDTQYF.

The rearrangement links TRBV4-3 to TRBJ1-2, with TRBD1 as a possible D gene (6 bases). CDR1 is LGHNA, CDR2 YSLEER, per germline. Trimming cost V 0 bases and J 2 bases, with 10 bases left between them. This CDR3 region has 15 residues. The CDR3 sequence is CASSQDLQGNYGYTF. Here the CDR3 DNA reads TGCGCCAGCAGCCAAGATCTACAGGGAAACTATGGCTACACCTTC.

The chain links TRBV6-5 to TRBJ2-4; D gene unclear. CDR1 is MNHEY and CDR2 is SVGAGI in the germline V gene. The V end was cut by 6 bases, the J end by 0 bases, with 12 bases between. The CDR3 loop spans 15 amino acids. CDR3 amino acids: CASSSFGLAKNIQYF. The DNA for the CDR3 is TGTGCCAGCAGCTCCTTTGGGCTAGCCAAAAACATTCAGTACTTC.

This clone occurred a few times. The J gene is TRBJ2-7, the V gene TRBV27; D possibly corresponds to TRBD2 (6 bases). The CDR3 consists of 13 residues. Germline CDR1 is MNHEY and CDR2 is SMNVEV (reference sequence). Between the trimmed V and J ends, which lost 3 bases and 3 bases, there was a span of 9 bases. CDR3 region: CASSFGRDYEQYF. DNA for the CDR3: TGTGCCAGCAGTTTCGGGCGGGACTACGAGCAGTACTTC.

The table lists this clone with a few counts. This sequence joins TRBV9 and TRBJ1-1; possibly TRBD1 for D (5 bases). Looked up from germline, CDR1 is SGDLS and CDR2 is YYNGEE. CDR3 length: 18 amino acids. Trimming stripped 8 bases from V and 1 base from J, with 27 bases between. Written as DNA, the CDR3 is TGTGCCAGTCAGAGACTATTGGGGGGAATAGGCGAGAACACTGAAGCTTTCTTT. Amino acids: CASQRLLGGIGENTEAFF. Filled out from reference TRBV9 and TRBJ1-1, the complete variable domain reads DSGVTQTPKHLITATGQRVTLRCSPRSGDLSVYWYQQSLDQGLQFLIQYYNGEERAKGNILERFSAQQFPDLHSELNLSSLELGDSALYFCASQRLLGGIGENTEAFFGQGTRLTVV.

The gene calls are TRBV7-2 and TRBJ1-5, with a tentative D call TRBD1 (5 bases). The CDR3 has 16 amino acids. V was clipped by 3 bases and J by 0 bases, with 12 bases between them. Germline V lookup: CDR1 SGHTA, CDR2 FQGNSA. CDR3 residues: CASSLGQSLSNQPQHF. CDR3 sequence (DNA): TGTGCCAGCAGCTTGGGGCAGTCCCTTAGCAATCAGCCCCAGCATTTT.